Each of the 22 T cell receptor beta chains below was sequenced from the same sample in a study of glioma-infiltrating T cells. TCR alpha and beta CDR3 regions were amplified from RNA using iRepertoire nested multiplex PCR. Each CDR3 protein gets one entry after TCRdb re-called the multiplex PCR reads with MiXCR. This sample has about 140,000 distinct CDR3 sequences; more than 35% occur once, and the top ten carry 15% to 25%. Material: glioma tissue, nonneoplastic brain tissue, or PBMCs (not recorded which). Receptors originate from a human donor with low-grade glioma or glioblastoma, undergoing nonglioma brain surgery, or in good health (not recorded which).

This clonotype was recorded at least ten times. Here the CDR3 reads CASSPRQGRNQPQHF. CDR3 in DNA: TGTGCCAGCAGTCCCAGACAGGGTCGCAATCAGCCCCAGCATTTT. The chain carries TRBV6-1 and TRBJ1-5; 7 bases line up with TRBD1. Trimming took 5 bases from V and 2 from J; bases not matched to a gene: 6. The CDR3 extends over 15 amino acids. The germline V gene encodes CDR1 MNHNS and CDR2 SASEGT.

This clonotype was seen a few times. This chain joins TRBV7-9 and TRBJ2-2; 7 bases are a match to TRBD2. The CDR3 extends over 15 amino acids. With 3 bases clipped from V and 1 base from J, the junction kept 2 bases outside the gene matches. CDR1 and CDR2 from the germline V gene are SEHNR and FQNEAQ (reference sequence). The CDR3 region has the DNA TGTGCCAGCAGCTTTTCTAGCGGGAACACCGGGGAGCTGTTTTTT. Translated: CASSFSSGNTGELFF. Full variable domain (remainder filled in from reference TRBV7-9 and TRBJ2-2): DTGVSQNPRHKITKRGQNVTFRCDPISEHNRLYWYRQTLGQGPEFLTYFQNEAQLEKSRLLSDRFSAERPKGSFSTLEIQRTEQGDSAMYLCASSFSSGNTGELFFGEGSRLTVL.

This chain links TRBV7-2 with TRBJ2-7; D ambiguous. Per the germline V gene, CDR1 is SGHTA and CDR2 is FQGNSA. V gave up 6 bases and J gave up 2 bases, with 11 bases separating them. The CDR3 covers 13 residues. The CDR3 sequence: CASSPDGAYEQYF. CDR3 nucleotide sequence: TGTGCCAGCAGTCCCGACGGTGCCTACGAGCAGTACTTC.

This sequence joins TRBV6-2 or TRBV6-3 and TRBJ2-2, with a weak D call TRBD1 (6 bases). This CDR3 comprises 14 residues. With 6 bases removed from V and 7 bases from J, the gap between germline ends came to 15 bases. Germline-derived CDR1 and CDR2 are MNHEY and SVGEGT. The CDR3 coding sequence is TGTGCCAGCAGGCCGGGACAAGACATCGGGGAGCTGTTTTTT. Amino acids: CASRPGQDIGELFF.

The V call is TRBV2, the J call TRBJ2-2; weak D call: TRBD1 (6 bases). The V gene's germline CDR1 is SNHLY and CDR2 FYNNEI. Trimming left V 8 bases short and J 4 bases short, with 11 bases between. This CDR3 spans 13 amino acids. CDR3: CASYRDPTGELFF. The CDR3 nucleotides are TGTGCCAGCTACAGGGACCCCACCGGGGAGCTGTTTTTT.

This clonotype has more than one count but fewer than ten. The V gene is TRBV10-3, the J gene TRBJ2-3; TRBD1 is a possible D gene (6 bases). CDR1 is ENHRY, CDR2 SYGVKD, per germline. V shed 4 bases and J shed 6 bases, with 14 bases lying between them. The CDR3 covers 14 residues. Written as DNA, the CDR3 is TGTGCCATCAGTGGCGACAGGATGGCGGATACGCAGTATTTT. Protein: CAISGDRMADTQYF.

This clonotype appeared many times. This chain connects TRBV15 to TRBJ2-1; D perhaps matches TRBD2 (6 bases). V was clipped by 3 bases and J by 11 bases, with 11 bases between them. Germline V gene sequence: CDR1 LNHNV, CDR2 YYDKDF (reference sequence). The CDR3 runs 12 residues. The CDR3 spells CATSRGLTKQFF. In nucleotides, the CDR3 is TGTGCCACCAGCAGGGGACTGACAAAGCAGTTCTTC.

This clonotype was counted between two and nine times. This chain links TRBV7-2 with TRBJ2-5; 15 nucleotides agree with TRBD2. Germline CDR1 SGHTA, CDR2 FQGNSA. The CDR3 covers 16 residues. The V gene end was trimmed by 5 bases and the J gene end by 5 bases; junction bases not matched to a gene: 6. The CDR3 bases are TGTGCCAGCAGCCAGGGACTAGCGGGGGGCCAGGAGACCCAGTACTTC. Amino acids: CASSQGLAGGQETQYF. Full variable domain (remainder filled in from reference TRBV7-2 and TRBJ2-5): GAGVSQSPSNKVTEKGKDVELRCDPISGHTALYWYRQSLGQGLEFLIYFQGNSAPDKSGLPSDRFSAERTGGSVSTLTIQRTQQEDSAVYLCASSQGLAGGQETQYFGPGTRLLVL.

This clonotype appeared a few times. The chain couples TRBV2 to TRBJ1-1; tentatively, D is TRBD1 (5 bases). The CDR3 contains 13 residues. Germline V gene lookup returns CDR1 SNHLY and CDR2 FYNNEI. V gave up 10 bases and J gave up 5 bases, with 17 bases separating them. CDR3 in amino acids: CATSLGQGTEAFF. The DNA for the CDR3 is TGTGCCACCTCACTGGGGCAGGGTACTGAAGCTTTCTTT.

The CDR3 here is CASSPPWSIYEQYF. For the CDR3, the DNA is TGTGCCAGCAGTCCCCCCTGGAGTATCTACGAGCAGTACTTC. The rearrangement joins TRBV12-3 or TRBV12-4 to TRBJ2-7; D gene unclear. V was cut by 5 bases and J by 3 bases, with 14 bases left in between. CDR3 length: 14 amino acids.

This clonotype was observed a few times. V is TRBV4-1 and J is TRBJ1-6; no definite D call. V gave up 0 bases and J gave up 8 bases, with 5 bases separating them. The CDR3 is 13 residues long. Germline CDR1 is MGHRA and CDR2 is YSYEKL. The DNA for the CDR3 is TGCGCCAGCAGCCAAGAACCGGATTCACCCCTCCACTTT. Translating gives CASSQEPDSPLHF.

This clonotype was observed a handful of times. This rearrangement joins TRBV12-3 or TRBV12-4 to TRBJ1-5, with a tentative D call TRBD1 (5 bases). V gave up 6 bases and J gave up 7 bases, with 16 bases separating them. The CDR3 extends over 14 amino acids. Here the CDR3 DNA reads TGTGCCAGCAGCCTACAGGATACCCCACAGCCCCAGCATTTT. Translation gives CASSLQDTPQPQHF.

The chain has TRBV27 and TRBJ1-5; 9 positions agree with TRBD1. V gave up 6 bases and J gave up 7 bases; unmatched junction bases: 10. The CDR3 totals 15 residues. Germline V gives CDR1 MNHEY, CDR2 SMNVEV (reference sequence). CDR3 nucleotides: TGTGCCAGCAGATCAACCACAGGGGGCGGACAGCCCCAGCATTTT. Translating gives CASRSTTGGGQPQHF.

CDR3 nucleotide sequence: TGTGCCACCGAAGAAGGACAGTTAGGCACTGAAGCTTTCTTT. Translating it yields CATEEGQLGTEAFF. The V gene is TRBV2, the J gene TRBJ1-1, with D maybe TRBD1 (6 bases). V shed 10 bases and J shed 4 bases, with 19 bases lying between them. The germline CDR1 and CDR2 sequences are SNHLY and FYNNEI. This CDR3 contains 14 residues.

For the CDR3, the DNA is TGTGCTAGTGGTTTCTGGGACAGACAAGAGACCCAGTACTTC. Its protein is CASGFWDRQETQYF. This chain connects TRBV12-5 to TRBJ2-5, with 7 bases lining up with TRBD1. V shed 3 bases, J shed 2 bases, and the junction held 3 bases outside the gene matches. This CDR3 comprises 14 residues. Germline-derived CDR1 and CDR2 are LGHNT and FRNRAP.

This clonotype was observed a handful of times. The V gene is TRBV10-3, the J gene TRBJ2-1; 11 bases map to TRBD2. The CDR3 consists of 16 residues. The V segment lost 5 bases and the J segment 7 bases; nucleotides outside the gene matches: 10. Germline assignment: CDR1 ENHRY and CDR2 SYGVKD. CDR3 DNA sequence: TGTGCCATCAGTTACGCCGGGACTAGCGGCCGTAATGAGCAGTTCTTC. Translation: CAISYAGTSGRNEQFF.

J is TRBJ2-2 and V is TRBV28, with 11 positions matching TRBD1. The CDR3 has 14 amino acids. Germline V gene lookup returns CDR1 MDHEN and CDR2 SYDVKM. V shed 5 bases and J 8 bases; nucleotides not matched to a gene: 4. Here the CDR3 DNA reads TGTGCCAGCAGTCTGGGACAGGGGGTGGGGGAGCTGTTTTTT. This sequence encodes CASSLGQGVGELFF.

About this clonotype itself: A read error is possible here, since a much larger clone lies one base away. The chain couples TRBV20-1 to TRBJ2-7; possible D gene TRBD2, 6 bases. Germline-derived CDR1 and CDR2 are DFQATT and SNEGSKA (reference sequence). The CDR3 has 15 residues. Between the trimmed V and J ends, which lost 3 bases and 3 bases, there was a span of 18 bases. This CDR3 is CSASAAGGVGYEQYF. The CDR3 region has the DNA TGCAGTGCTAGTGCAGCTGGCGGGGTCGGCTACGAGCAGTACTTC.

V is TRBV20-1 and J is TRBJ2-5; 8 bases are shared with TRBD1. The J call may be in error: the DNA end matches TRBJ2-7 better. Germline CDR1 is DFQATT and CDR2 is SNEGSKA (reference sequence). The CDR3 has 13 residues. The CDR3 DNA follows: TGCAGTGCTATAGGGGCAGGGGGCATCGAGCAGTACTTC. Its protein is CSAIGAGGIEQYF.

The genes are TRBV28 and TRBJ2-7; D unresolved. Germline V gene data show CDR1 as MDHEN and CDR2 as SYDVKM. The V and J ends lost 1 base and 5 bases respectively, with 6 bases between them. The CDR3 sequence is 12 residues long. The CDR3 coding sequence is TGTGCCAGCAGTTTATCCCCTCACGAGCAGTACTTC. Encoded protein: CASSLSPHEQYF.

This clonotype rates as medium-sized. The chain is built from TRBV27 and TRBJ1-5; D is unclear. The CDR3 covers 13 residues. The V end lost 4 bases, the J end lost 7 bases, and 11 bases lay between the germline ends. Germline V CDR1 and CDR2: MNHEY, SMNVEV (reference sequence). CDR3 sequence reads: CASSSNIYQPQHF. The CDR3 bases are TGTGCCAGCAGTTCGAATATTTACCAGCCCCAGCATTTT.

The chain joins TRBV18 to TRBJ1-6; D gene ambiguous. The CDR3 is 13 residues long. The germline V and J ends were trimmed by 2 bases and 8 bases, with 7 bases remaining between them. Germline V CDR1 and CDR2: KGHSH, LQKENI. CDR3 amino acids: CASSPSRYSPLHF. The CDR3 region has the DNA TGTGCCAGCTCACCATCAAGATATTCACCCCTCCACTTT.